This T cell receptor beta chain emerged from a study of T cells in Graves' hyperthyroidism and ophthalmopathy. The CDR3 runs to 13 residues. Germline CDR1 GTSNPN, CDR2 SVGIG (reference sequence). There were TCR beta CDR3 regions amplified from RNA transcripts. In the first-round RT-PCR of the TCR CDR3, the HTBI primer set was used. TCRdb re-called the multiplex PCR reads through MiXCR, storing one row per CDR3 protein. Here the sample spans roughly 400,000 distinct CDR3 sequences, around a quarter being singletons. A note on this clonotype: Germline is not matched at one junction end, which may reflect a read error.

The J gene is TRBJ2-7, the V gene TRBV30; D is ambiguous. The sample was blood. The sequence was collected from a man aged 50-59 years with Graves' hyperthyroidism. DNA of the CDR3: TGTGCCTGGAGTGTTGGGCAAGCCTACGAGGAGTACTTC. Its protein is CAWSVGQAYEEYF.